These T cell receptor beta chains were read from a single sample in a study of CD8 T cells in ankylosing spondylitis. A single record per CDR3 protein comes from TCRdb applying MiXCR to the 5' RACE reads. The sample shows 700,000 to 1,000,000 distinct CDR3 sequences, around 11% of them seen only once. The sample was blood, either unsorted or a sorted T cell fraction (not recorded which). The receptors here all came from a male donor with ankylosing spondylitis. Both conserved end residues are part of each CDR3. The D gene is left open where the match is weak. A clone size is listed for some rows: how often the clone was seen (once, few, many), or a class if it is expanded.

CDR3 DNA: TGCGCCAGCAGCCAAGATCCCAGGGGTGGGTACACTGAAGCTTTCTTT; CDR3 protein: CASSQDPRGGYTEAFF; CDR3 length: 16; clone size: .; J gene: TRBJ1-1; V gene: TRBV4-3; D gene: .
CDR3 DNA: TGCAGTGCTAGATCTGGGAAGCAGTACTTC; CDR3 protein: CSARSGKQYF; CDR3 length: 10; clone size: .; J gene: TRBJ2-7; V gene: TRBV20-1; D gene: .
CDR3 DNA: TGTGCCAGCAGCGCCGGACTACCCTCGGATACGCAGTATTTT; CDR3 protein: CASSAGLPSDTQYF; CDR3 length: 14; clone size: few; J gene: TRBJ2-3; V gene: TRBV7-3; D gene: .
CDR3 DNA: TGTGCCAGCAGTTACGGGAGACTAATCCAAGAGACCCAGTACTTC; CDR3 protein: CASSYGRLIQETQYF; CDR3 length: 15; clone size: .; J gene: TRBJ2-5; V gene: TRBV6-5; D gene: .
CDR3 DNA: TGCAGTGCCATGGACAGGGGGGGGAAAAATGCTTTCTTT; CDR3 protein: CSAMDRGGKNAFF; CDR3 length: 13; clone size: .; J gene: TRBJ1-1; V gene: TRBV20-1; D gene: TRBD1
CDR3 DNA: TGCGCCAGCAGTCCCCAACAGGGGCATGGCTACACCTTC; CDR3 protein: CASSPQQGHGYTF; CDR3 length: 13; clone size: few; J gene: TRBJ1-2; V gene: TRBV5-1; D gene: TRBD1
CDR3 DNA: TGCGCCAGCACCGATCCGCGGACCTACCGGAATGAGCAGTTCTTC; CDR3 protein: CASTDPRTYRNEQFF; CDR3 length: 15; clone size: few; J gene: TRBJ2-1; V gene: TRBV5-1; D gene: .
CDR3 DNA: TGCAGTGCTGCAGGTAACGGGCTCTCCTACGAGCAGTACTTC; CDR3 protein: CSAAGNGLSYEQYF; CDR3 length: 14; clone size: many; J gene: TRBJ2-7; V gene: TRBV20-1; D gene: .
CDR3 DNA: TGTGCCAGCAGCTTGACTAGCTACCACGAGCAGTACTTC; CDR3 protein: CASSLTSYHEQYF; CDR3 length: 13; clone size: .; J gene: TRBJ2-7; V gene: TRBV7-9; D gene: TRBD2
CDR3 DNA: TGCAGTGCTAGACCCCTGAGTGGTTCCCAAGAGACCCAGTACTTC; CDR3 protein: CSARPLSGSQETQYF; CDR3 length: 15; clone size: few; J gene: TRBJ2-5; V gene: TRBV20-1; D gene: .
CDR3 DNA: TGTGCCAGCAGCGTAGCGGGCCTAATCTATGGCTACACCTTC; CDR3 protein: CASSVAGLIYGYTF; CDR3 length: 14; clone size: many; J gene: TRBJ1-2; V gene: TRBV9; D gene: .
CDR3 DNA: TGTGCCACCTCCTGGGGTCGCGGATACAATGAGCAGTTCTTC; CDR3 protein: CATSWGRGYNEQFF; CDR3 length: 14; clone size: few; J gene: TRBJ2-1; V gene: TRBV6-2/TRBV6-3; D gene: .
CDR3 DNA: TGCAGTGCTAGCGACGGGACTAGCGGGACGACAGAGACCCAGTACTTC; CDR3 protein: CSASDGTSGTTETQYF; CDR3 length: 16; clone size: .; J gene: TRBJ2-5; V gene: TRBV20-1; D gene: TRBD2
CDR3 DNA: TGTGCCAGAAAGGGACCGACAGATACGCAGTATTTT; CDR3 protein: CARKGPTDTQYF; CDR3 length: 12; clone size: .; J gene: TRBJ2-3; V gene: TRBV2; D gene: .